The clone carrying this T cell receptor (beta chain) has more than one count but fewer than ten. A much larger clone sits a single nucleotide away, making a read error possible. The data originate from a study of kidney transplant recipient with SARS-CoV-2 infection. Per germline, CDR1 MNHEY and CDR2 SVGAGI. The CDR3 is 14 amino acids. TCRdb re-called the reads through MiXCR, storing one row per CDR3 protein. The profile covers roughly 250,000 distinct CDR3 sequences, with 25% to 35% appearing a single time and 7% to 8% taken by the ten largest. Source: a blood sample, taken at baseline and around day 120 from a kidney transplant recipient. The sequence derives from a male patient aged 25-45 years who had COVID-19 and was a kidney transplant recipient. These T cells may partly come from the graft donor. This chain links TRBV6-5 with TRBJ1-4, with 7 positions matching TRBD1. The CDR3 loop reads CANSLGTAREKLFF. The CDR3 nucleotides read TGTGCCAACAGTCTAGGGACAGCTCGAGAAAAACTGTTTTTT.